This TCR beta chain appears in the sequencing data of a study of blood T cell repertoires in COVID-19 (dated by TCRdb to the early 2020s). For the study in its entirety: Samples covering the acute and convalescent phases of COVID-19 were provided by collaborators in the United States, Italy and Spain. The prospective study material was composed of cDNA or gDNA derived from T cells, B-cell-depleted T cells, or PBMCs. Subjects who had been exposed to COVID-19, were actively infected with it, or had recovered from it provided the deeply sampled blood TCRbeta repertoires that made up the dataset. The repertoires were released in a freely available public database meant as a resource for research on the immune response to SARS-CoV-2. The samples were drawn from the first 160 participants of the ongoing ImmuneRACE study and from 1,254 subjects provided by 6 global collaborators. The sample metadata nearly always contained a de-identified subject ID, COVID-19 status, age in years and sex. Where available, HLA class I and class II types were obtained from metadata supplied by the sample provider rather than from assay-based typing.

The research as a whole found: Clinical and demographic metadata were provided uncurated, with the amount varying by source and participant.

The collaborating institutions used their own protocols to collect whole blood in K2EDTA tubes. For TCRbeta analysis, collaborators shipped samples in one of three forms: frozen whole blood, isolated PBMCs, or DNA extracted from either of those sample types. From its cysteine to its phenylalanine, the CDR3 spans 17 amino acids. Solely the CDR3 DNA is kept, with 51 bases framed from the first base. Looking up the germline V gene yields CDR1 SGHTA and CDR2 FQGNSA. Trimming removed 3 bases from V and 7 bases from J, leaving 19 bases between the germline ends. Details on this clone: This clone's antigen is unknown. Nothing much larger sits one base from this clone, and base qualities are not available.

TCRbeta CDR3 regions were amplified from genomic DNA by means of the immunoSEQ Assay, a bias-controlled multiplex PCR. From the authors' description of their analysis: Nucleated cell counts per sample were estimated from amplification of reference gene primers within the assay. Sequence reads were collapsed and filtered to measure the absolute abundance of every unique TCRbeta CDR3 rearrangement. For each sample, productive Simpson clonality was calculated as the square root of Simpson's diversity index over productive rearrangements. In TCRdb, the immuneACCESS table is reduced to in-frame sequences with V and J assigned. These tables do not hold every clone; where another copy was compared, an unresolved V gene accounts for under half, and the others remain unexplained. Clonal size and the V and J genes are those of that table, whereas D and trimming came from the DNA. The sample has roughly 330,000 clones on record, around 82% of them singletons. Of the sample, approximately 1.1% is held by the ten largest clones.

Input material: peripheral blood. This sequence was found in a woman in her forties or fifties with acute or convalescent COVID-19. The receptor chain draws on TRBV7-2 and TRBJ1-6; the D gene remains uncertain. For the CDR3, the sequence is CASSLYPSGVGNSPLHF. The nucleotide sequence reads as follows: TGTGCCAGCAGCTTGTACCCTTCGGGAGTTGGCAATTCACCCCTCCACTTT.